The sequence of this T cell receptor beta chain was determined in a study of cytomegalovirus exposure and HLA in healthy donors. V lost 5 bases and J lost 7; bases outside the gene matches: 10. CDR1 and CDR2 from the germline V gene are SGHVS and FQNEAQ. This CDR3 has 15 residues. In the PCR, 60 Vbeta and 13 Jbeta primers were used. TCRdb's table, derived via immunoSEQ multiplex PCR, lists solely in-frame clones and lacks some. The data contain roughly 200,000 clones, about 80% of them singletons. Sample: PBMCs. The sequence derives from a woman aged 55-69 years in good health and CMV-seropositive. V usage is TRBV7-8 and J usage is TRBJ1-2; 10 bases agree with TRBD1. DNA of the CDR3: TGTGCCAGCAGCCCCTCCGGGACAGGGGTGAGTGGCTACACCTTC. Translation gives CASSPSGTGVSGYTF.